This T cell receptor (beta chain) was sequenced in a study of CD8+ T cells in alopecia areata (dated 2018 in TCRdb). Study-wide context: To study T cell clonal expansion in alopecia areata, the researchers applied high-throughput TCRbeta sequencing to both the C3H/HeJ mouse model and human patients. In humans, TCRbeta sequencing was performed on scalp tissue and on sorted CD4+ and CD8+ peripheral blood T cells from healthy controls and from patients with patchy or totalis/universalis alopecia areata. Amplification of TCRbeta CDR3 regions was done by immunoSEQ multiplex PCR using 35 Vbeta forward primers and 13 Jbeta reverse primers. Scalp clonality was compared among normal scalp (n=4), patchy alopecia areata scalp (n=8), and alopecia totalis/universalis scalp (n=8). RNA was extracted with the PAXgene miRNA kit for fixed scalp, the miRNeasy kit for PBMCs, and the RNeasy kit for mouse skin.

Receptors were amplified or captured by the immunoSEQ multiplex PCR assay. RNA was extracted from all samples and reverse transcribed into cDNA, which served as template for TCR sequencing. First-strand cDNA was synthesized with SuperScript III using a 2:1 mix of oligo-dT and random hexamers. Amplification bias was assessed with a synthetic immune receptor repertoire, and residual bias was removed computationally. Concerning the study's data processing: Raw reads were preprocessed for error removal, and CDR3 was defined according to IMGT conventions as running from the conserved cysteine to phenylalanine. Clonality was calculated as 1 minus Shannon entropy normalized by log2 of the number of productive unique TCRs. Whether scalp clones were CD4 or CD8 was inferred by matching scalp TCRbeta sequences against CD4 and CD8 repertoires sorted from blood. Entries here come from immuneACCESS through TCRdb and include only in-frame sequences with V and J called. Some clones fail to appear in such tables; in the studies checked, an unresolved V gene covers under half of the shortfall, and the cause of the remainder is unknown. V and J calls and clone size are those listed in that table; D and trimming were worked out from the DNA. This sample lists around 120,000 clones; around 50% were detected once. The leading ten clones occupy about 10% of the sample.

Findings and caveats that apply to the study as a whole: Resident alphabeta T cells in normal human skin are also sequenced, complicating scalp TCR repertoire analysis, unlike mouse skin dominated by gammadelta T cells. Compared with mice, TCR sequences shared between patients were less clear, possibly partly because of HLA diversity across the patient population. Compared with normal scalp, lesional scalp, particularly in alopecia totalis/universalis, had higher clonality and more expanded CD8+ clones, which suggests antigenic drive.

Lesional scalp punch biopsies and peripheral blood were obtained from alopecia areata patients. After PBMCs were isolated by density centrifugation and stained for CD3, CD4 and CD8, a FACSAria was used to sort CD4+ and CD8+ T cells. The untreated alopecia areata patients were recruited through a multicenter biomarker study. Blood CD8+ T cells from a few biomarker-study patients were further sorted into NKG2D-low and NKG2D-high fractions. In regard to this clone: Its antigen remains unidentified. An end of the junction differs from the germline gene, which may be a read error.

The CDR3 runs 13 amino acids, cysteine and phenylalanine included. Only the CDR3 part of the read is kept: 39 bases, read in frame from the first base. The germline V gene encodes CDR1 SQVTM and CDR2 ANQGSEA. The receptor's source is a human donor with alopecia areata. Input material: NKG2D-low CD8+ T cells sorted from blood. The cell subset or site label, as the study defines it: sorted CD8+ NKG2D-low blood T cells. The rearranged chain carries TRBV29-1 and TRBJ1-1; the best D guess is TRBD1, with 6 bases matching. DNA sequence: TGCAGCGGCCACAGGGTGGGGAACGCTGAAGCTTTCTTT. The translation is CSGHRVGNAEAFF.